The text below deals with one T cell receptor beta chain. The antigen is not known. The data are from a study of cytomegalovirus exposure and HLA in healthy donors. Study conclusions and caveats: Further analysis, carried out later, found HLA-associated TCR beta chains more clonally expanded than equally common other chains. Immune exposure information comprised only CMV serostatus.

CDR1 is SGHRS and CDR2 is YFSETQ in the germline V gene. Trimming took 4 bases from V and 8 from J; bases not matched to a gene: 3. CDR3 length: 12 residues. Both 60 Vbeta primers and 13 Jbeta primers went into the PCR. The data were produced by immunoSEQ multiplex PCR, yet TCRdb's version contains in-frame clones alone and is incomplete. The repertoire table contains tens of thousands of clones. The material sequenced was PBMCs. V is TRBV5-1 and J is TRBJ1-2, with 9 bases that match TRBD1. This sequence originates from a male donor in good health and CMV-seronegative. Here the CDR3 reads CASSPGQGGYTF. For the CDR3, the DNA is TGCGCCAGCAGCCCCGGACAGGGGGGCTACACCTTC.